The clone carrying this TCR beta chain was observed at least ten times. The antigen is unknown. TCRdb recomputed calls from the reads with MiXCR, one row per CDR3 protein. The data contain just under 300,000 distinct CDR3 sequences, approximately 8.9% of them singletons. The data derive from a study of T cell repertoires in cytomegalovirus infection. At the level of the study: Both CMV infection and a matching HLA type were indicated by public TCR beta signatures. Study observations and caveats: Dominating the ex vivo response were TCR beta clonotypes that were CMV-specific and HLA-C-restricted.

The specimen was PBMCs. The TCR originated in a human donor in good health (CMV status not recorded). Some clones in this sample may be carry-over from other donors' samples.

Written as DNA, the CDR3 is TGTGCCAGCAAGCCGGGGGTCTTCTACAATGAGCAGTTCTTC. This encodes CASKPGVFYNEQFF. V usage is TRBV7-8 and J usage is TRBJ2-1, with a weak D call TRBD2 (6 bases). The ends were cut back, 7 bases at V and 3 bases at J, with 13 bases in the middle. The CDR3 is 14 residues long. Looked up from germline, CDR1 is SGHVS and CDR2 is FQNEAQ.